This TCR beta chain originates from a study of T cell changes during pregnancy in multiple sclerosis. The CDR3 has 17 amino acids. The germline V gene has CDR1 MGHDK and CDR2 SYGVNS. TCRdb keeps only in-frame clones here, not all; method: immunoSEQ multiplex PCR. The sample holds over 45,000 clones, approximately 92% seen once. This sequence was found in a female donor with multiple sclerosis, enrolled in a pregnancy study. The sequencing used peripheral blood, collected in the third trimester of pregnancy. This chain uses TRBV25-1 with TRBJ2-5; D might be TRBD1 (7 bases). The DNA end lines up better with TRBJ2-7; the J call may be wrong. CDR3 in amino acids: CASSSFRGTVNSYEQYF. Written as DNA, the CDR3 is TGTGCCAGCAGTTCCTTCCGGGGGACAGTGAACTCCTACGAGCAGTACTTC.